Detailed here is one T cell receptor (beta chain). Its target is not known. The PCR contained 60 Vbeta and 13 Jbeta primers. Produced via immunoSEQ multiplex PCR; TCRdb's table is partial and in-frame only. The sample records about 130,000 clones, 80% being singletons. The source of the sample is a study of cytomegalovirus exposure and HLA in healthy donors. In the study overall: In an early release, HLA-typed donors contributed about 79 million unique TCR sequences. Study-level results: Across donors, sequencing depth was assumed by presence/absence analyses to be roughly uniform. The study listed approximately 160 cytomegalovirus-associated TCR beta chains.

V gave up 3 bases and J gave up 5 bases; unmatched junction bases: 1. CDR3 length equals 14 residues. Germline CDR1 reads SEHNR; CDR2 reads FQNEAQ (reference sequence). Each donor was nominally healthy when sampled (though unrecorded immune exposures were likely). This chain uses TRBV7-9 with TRBJ2-5; 12 bases fit TRBD2. This TCR came from a man aged 30-40 years in good health. The source material was PBMCs. This chain's CDR3 is CASSFLAGGETQYF. The CDR3, as DNA: TGTGCCAGCAGCTTCCTAGCGGGAGGGGAGACCCAGTACTTC.